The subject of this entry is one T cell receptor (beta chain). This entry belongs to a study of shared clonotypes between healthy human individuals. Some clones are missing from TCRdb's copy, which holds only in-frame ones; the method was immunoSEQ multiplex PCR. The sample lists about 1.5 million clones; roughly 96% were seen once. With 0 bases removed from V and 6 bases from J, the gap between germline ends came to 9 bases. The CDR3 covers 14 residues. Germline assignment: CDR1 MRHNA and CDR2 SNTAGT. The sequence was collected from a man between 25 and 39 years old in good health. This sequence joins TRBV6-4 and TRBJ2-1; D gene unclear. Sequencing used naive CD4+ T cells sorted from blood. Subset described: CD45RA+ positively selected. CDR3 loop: CASSDSIWPNEQFF. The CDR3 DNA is TGTGCCAGCAGTGACTCGATTTGGCCCAATGAGCAGTTCTTC.